This T cell receptor (beta chain) comes out of a study of blood T cell repertoires in COVID-19. About the research overall: Sites across the United States, Italy and Spain contributed samples from acute and convalescent COVID-19. Sources were T cells, B-cell-depleted T cells, or PBMCs; the material itself was cDNA or gDNA.

The V and J ends lost 7 bases and 2 bases respectively, with 15 bases between them. CDR3 length: 15 residues. Germline CDR1 is MNHEY and CDR2 is SVGAGI. This table comes from immunoSEQ multiplex PCR, and its TCRdb copy is limited to in-frame clones, with some not included. The sample holds about 140,000 clones, 60% to 85% seen once. V and J are TRBV6-5 and TRBJ1-5; D is possibly TRBD1 (5 bases). The sequenced material came from peripheral blood. The TCR comes from a woman older than 75 with active or convalescent COVID-19. CDR3: CASTLGGGGNQPQHF. CDR3 coding DNA: TGTGCCAGCACCCTTGGGGGGGGAGGCAATCAGCCCCAGCATTTT.